Each of the 21 T cell receptor beta chains below was sequenced from the same sample in a study of response to subunit inactivated influenza vaccine. One entry per CDR3 protein, called by TCRdb with MiXCR from the RT-PCR reads. Altogether 200,000 to 250,000 distinct CDR3 sequences are present, more than 10% being singletons, with the ten largest covering approximately 7.8%. The sequences come from non-naive T cells sorted from PBMCs, collected 14 to 15 days before vaccination. The receptors were gathered from a man aged 45-65 years who received an inactivated influenza vaccine.

The chain recombines TRBV2 with TRBJ2-1; D possibly uses TRBD1 or TRBD2 (6 bases each). CDR3 size: 15 residues. V shed 6 bases and J shed 0 bases, with 12 bases lying between them. Germline CDR1 SNHLY, CDR2 FYNNEI. For the CDR3, the DNA is TGTGCCAGCAGCGGAGGGGGATTCTCCTACAATGAGCAGTTCTTC. Translated: CASSGGGFSYNEQFF.

The table lists this clonotype with a few counts. The chain links TRBV2 to TRBJ1-5; D unresolved. CDR1 is SNHLY and CDR2 is FYNNEI in the germline V gene. V was pared by 4 bases and J by 0 bases, with 10 bases between. This CDR3 contains 15 residues. CDR3 in DNA: TGTGCCAGCAGTGCCCTTGTAGTTAGCAATCAGCCCCAGCATTTT. It yields the protein CASSALVVSNQPQHF.

This clonotype came up many times. This rearrangement joins TRBV5-1 to TRBJ2-7; 7 bases line up with TRBD1. J gave up 6 bases and V 4 bases, and 10 bases lay outside the gene matches. The CDR3 loop spans 14 amino acids. CDR1 and CDR2 from the germline V gene are SGHRS and YFSETQ. In DNA, the CDR3 is TGCGCCAGCAGCCCACAGGGGTTTTTGAGCGAGCAGTACTTC. Amino acid sequence: CASSPQGFLSEQYF. The full variable domain, rest sourced from reference TRBV5-1 and TRBJ2-7, is KAGVTQTPRYLIKTRGQQVTLSCSPISGHRSVSWYQQTPGQGLQFLFEYFSETQRNKGNFPGRFSGRQFSNSRSEMNVSTLELGDSALYLCASSPQGFLSEQYFGPGTRLTVT.

This clonotype has only a few counts. V usage is TRBV7-9 and J usage is TRBJ2-5; D is undetermined. CDR3 length equals 12 residues. V lost 5 bases and J 2 bases, leaving 6 bases between the germline ends. Germline V gives CDR1 SEHNR, CDR2 FQNEAQ (reference sequence). The CDR3 DNA sequence: TGTGCCAGCAGCGAAACGCAAGAGACCCAGTACTTC. This codes for CASSETQETQYF.

Judged by abundance, this clonotype is medium-sized. The genes are TRBV29-1 and TRBJ2-3; 14 nucleotides align to TRBD2. The J segment lost 5 bases and the V segment lost 3 bases, leaving 4 bases of the junction unmatched. The length of the CDR3 is 15 residues. The germline V gene encodes CDR1 SQVTM and CDR2 ANQGSEA. The CDR3 sequence is CSVEGLAGAIDTQYF. DNA of the CDR3: TGCAGCGTTGAGGGACTAGCGGGAGCAATAGATACGCAGTATTTT.

This clonotype was observed a handful of times. V gene TRBV10-3 combines with J gene TRBJ1-2; a weak D match, TRBD1 (5 bases). Germline V gene sequence: CDR1 ENHRY, CDR2 SYGVKD. The V end was cut by 6 bases, the J end by 0 bases, with 20 bases between. CDR3 length equals 17 residues. The CDR3 bases are TGTGCCATCAGACCCGACAGCGGGGGAATGTCTAACTATGGCTACACCTTC. Its translation: CAIRPDSGGMSNYGYTF.

The chain employs TRBV4-2 and TRBJ2-1; TRBD1 aligns across 8 bases. J lost 4 bases, V lost 1 base, and 6 bases had no gene match. CDR3 length: 16 amino acids. Germline lookup yields CDR1 LGHNA and CDR2 YNFKEQ. The chain's CDR3 is CASSQGTGQRYNEQFF. The CDR3 DNA follows: TGTGCCAGCAGCCAAGGGACAGGGCAACGTTACAATGAGCAGTTCTTC.

The chain combines TRBV30 with TRBJ2-1; D gene unclear. Trimming removed 3 bases from V and 1 base from J, with 13 bases in between. The germline gives CDR1 GTSNPN, CDR2 SVGIG (reference sequence). The CDR3 loop spans 15 amino acids. The CDR3 sequence is CAWSGGERSYNEQFF. Here the CDR3 DNA reads TGTGCCTGGAGCGGCGGAGAGAGGTCCTACAATGAGCAGTTCTTC. Full variable domain (rest looked up from reference TRBV30 and TRBJ2-1): SQTIHQWPATLVQPVGSPLSLECTVEGTSNPNLYWYRQAAGRGLQLLFYSVGIGQISSEVPQNLSASRPQDRQFILSSKKLLLSDSGFYLCAWSGGERSYNEQFFGPGTRLTVL.

This clonotype was detected a few times. The CDR3 sequence: CASSSRQGPNSPLHF. Here the CDR3 DNA reads TGTGCCAGCAGCTCCAGACAGGGGCCGAATTCACCCCTCCACTTT. The chain is built from TRBV7-8 and TRBJ1-6; 8 bases map to TRBD1. Germline CDR1 reads SGHVS; CDR2 reads FQNEAQ. After removal of 4 bases from V and 7 bases from J, the junction contained 6 bases not matched to a gene. The CDR3 covers 15 residues.

This clonotype was seen only a few times. V gene TRBV9 combines with J gene TRBJ2-3, with D uncertain. Germline V lookup: CDR1 SGDLS, CDR2 YYNGEE. This CDR3 contains 15 residues. V gave up 4 bases and J gave up 4 bases, with 16 bases separating them. The CDR3 here is CASSLRFHGADTQYF. Here the CDR3 DNA reads TGTGCCAGCAGCCTGCGGTTTCACGGCGCAGATACGCAGTATTTT.

This clonotype has only a few counts. J is TRBJ1-6 and V is TRBV5-4, with 8 bases that match TRBD1. With V trimmed by 2 bases and J by 10 bases, 5 bases remained unmatched. Per germline, CDR1 SGHNT and CDR2 YYREEE (reference sequence). The CDR3 runs 14 residues. CDR3: CASSLRTGSSPLHF. The CDR3 region has the DNA TGTGCCAGCAGCTTACGGACAGGGAGCTCACCCCTCCACTTT.

This clonotype was picked up many times. The CDR3 is CASSQYRATNEKLFF. In DNA form, the CDR3 reads TGCGCCAGCAGCCAGTACAGGGCTACTAATGAAAAACTGTTTTTT. The V and J genes are TRBV4-3 and TRBJ1-4; TRBD1 is a possible D gene (6 bases). The V gene's germline CDR1 is LGHNA and CDR2 YSLEER. CDR3 length: 15 residues. Trimming pared 3 bases from V and 2 bases from J, leaving 10 bases between.

At least ten counts were recorded for this clonotype. The rearrangement joins TRBV27 to TRBJ2-7; D assignment may be TRBD1 or TRBD2 (6 bases each). Deletions cut 5 bases from V and 5 bases from J, with 19 bases between. Germline V gene lookup returns CDR1 MNHEY and CDR2 SMNVEV (reference sequence). The CDR3 runs to 15 residues. For the CDR3, the DNA is TGTGCCAGCAGTCGTCGGGGGACACCTTTTAACGAGCAGTACTTC. Its protein is CASSRRGTPFNEQYF.

In DNA, the CDR3 is TGTGCCAGCAGCGACCCAGGGTTCACTGAAGCTTTCTTT. Amino acids: CASSDPGFTEAFF. The rearrangement joins TRBV6-6 to TRBJ1-1; tentative D call: TRBD1 (5 bases). The CDR3 covers 13 residues. Trimming took off 6 bases at V and 4 bases at J, with 12 bases between the two ends. Germline V gene sequence: CDR1 MNHNY, CDR2 SVGAGI (reference sequence).

This clonotype was observed many times. The chain joins TRBV7-8 to TRBJ1-2; D unclear. Germline CDR1 is SGHVS and CDR2 is FQNEAQ. V dropped 5 bases and J dropped 4 bases, with 8 bases sitting between them. CDR3 length: 12 residues. The CDR3 DNA sequence: TGTGCCAGCAGCCAGAACTTCTATGGCTACACCTTC. This sequence encodes CASSQNFYGYTF.

This clonotype came up a few times. The V call is TRBV12-3 or TRBV12-4, the J call TRBJ2-3; 9 bases agree with TRBD1. CDR3 length equals 15 residues. V was clipped by 6 bases and J by 5 bases; unmatched bases: 9. The DNA of the CDR3 is TGTGCCAGCAGAGGACCGGGACAGGGTTTAGATACGCAGTATTTT. It specifies CASRGPGQGLDTQYF.

This clonotype came up a few times. Here the CDR3 DNA reads TGTGCCAGCAGCGTACAGGGCTATGGCTACACCTTC. Translating gives CASSVQGYGYTF. The rearrangement joins TRBV7-8 to TRBJ1-2; D might be TRBD1 (6 bases). Germline V gene sequence: CDR1 SGHVS, CDR2 FQNEAQ. This CDR3 spans 12 amino acids. Trimming took off 5 bases at V and 4 bases at J, with 8 bases between the two ends.

The chain uses TRBV20-1 and TRBJ2-2; tentative D call: TRBD2 (7 bases). The germline V gene encodes CDR1 DFQATT and CDR2 SNEGSKA (reference sequence). V lost 0 bases and J 4 bases, leaving 15 bases between the germline ends. This CDR3 spans 16 amino acids. CDR3 protein: CSARDLRGGFTGELFF. CDR3 in DNA: TGCAGTGCTAGAGATCTTAGGGGGGGCTTCACCGGGGAGCTGTTTTTT.

This clonotype has at least ten counts. J is TRBJ2-7 and V is TRBV20-1; possible D gene TRBD1, 6 bases. The CDR3 has 15 residues. Looked up from germline, CDR1 is DFQATT and CDR2 is SNEGSKA (reference sequence). Trimming left V 0 bases short and J 6 bases short, with 18 bases between. This CDR3 reads CSARDSNRPRGEQYF. The DNA for the CDR3 is TGCAGTGCTAGAGATTCGAATAGGCCCAGGGGCGAGCAGTACTTC.

The chain employs TRBV2 and TRBJ1-5; the D is unclear. The CDR3 contains 15 residues. V lost 0 bases, J lost 5 bases, and 11 bases lay in between. Looked up from germline, CDR1 is SNHLY and CDR2 is FYNNEI. The CDR3 spells CASSEAGPLYQPQHF. CDR3 nucleotide sequence: TGTGCCAGCAGTGAAGCAGGCCCTCTTTATCAGCCCCAGCATTTT. The full variable domain, with the rest looked up from reference TRBV2 and TRBJ1-5, is EPEVTQTPSHQVTQMGQEVILRCVPISNHLYFYWYRQILGQKVEFLVSFYNNEISEKSEIFDDQFSVERPDGSNFTLKIRSTKLEDSAMYFCASSEAGPLYQPQHFGDGTRLSIL.

This clonotype occurred many times. The CDR3 DNA sequence: TGTGCCAGCGGGGGAGGGGTCCGGAACACCGGGGAGCTGTTTTTT. Translation: CASGGGVRNTGELFF. This rearrangement joins TRBV27 to TRBJ2-2, with 7 nucleotides matching TRBD2. The J segment lost 1 base and the V segment lost 8 bases, leaving 7 bases of the junction unmatched. Germline values: CDR1 MNHEY, CDR2 SMNVEV (reference sequence). The CDR3 is made up of 15 amino acids.